This is a list of T cell receptor beta chains from one sample in a study of early T cells in non-severe SARS-CoV-2 infection. MiXCR was run by TCRdb on the 5' RACE reads, yielding one entry per CDR3 protein. Of about 81,000 distinct CDR3 sequences in the sample, about 6.5% were seen once. The specimen was whole blood. The origin of the receptors is an adult who was a healthcare worker with PCR-confirmed SARS-CoV-2 infection or an uninfected control (not recorded which). Both conserved end residues are part of each CDR3. D genes are given only for firm matches. Size tells how often a clone was seen (once, few, many) or the class of an expanded clone, and some rows leave it out.

j_call v_call d_call cdr3_length clone_size cdr3_nt cdr3_aa
TRBJ2-1 TRBV7-6 . 16 . TGTGCCAGCAGCTTACCCCGCTCATTAAGGGGAGGTGAGCAGTTCTTC CASSLPRSLRGGEQFF
TRBJ2-1 TRBV6-4 . 15 many TGTGCCAGCAGTGATCAGGGCGGTTCCTACAATGAGCAGTTCTTC CASSDQGGSYNEQFF
TRBJ1-3 TRBV7-9 TRBD1 14 few TGTGCCAGCAGTTCGGACAGGGTTGGAAACACCATATATTTT CASSSDRVGNTIYF
TRBJ2-5 TRBV9 . 14 many TGTGCCAGCAGCGTAGGCAACCGACCTGGGACCCAGTACTTC CASSVGNRPGTQYF
TRBJ2-7 TRBV29-1 . 12 . TGCAGCGTCGCCCGGAGCTCCTACGAGCAGTACTTC CSVARSSYEQYF
TRBJ1-6 TRBV12-3/TRBV12-4 TRBD1 13 few TGTGCCAGCAGGGGACAGGGGGATTCACCCCTCCACTTT CASRGQGDSPLHF
TRBJ1-4 TRBV6-6 . 13 . TGTGCCAGCAGTCCGGCCAGGGATGAAAAACTGTTTTTT CASSPARDEKLFF
TRBJ2-3 TRBV20-1 . 11 many TGCAGTGCTAGCCTCGGGGATACGCAGTATTTT CSASLGDTQYF
TRBJ2-1 TRBV27 TRBD2 19 many TGTGCCAGCAGTTTATCGTCGGGGCTCTGGCGGGGGGTAATAAATGAGCAGTTCTTC CASSLSSGLWRGVINEQFF
TRBJ1-3 TRBV28 . 15 many TGTGCCAGCAGTTTGATGGGGTTCTCTGGAAACACCATATATTTT CASSLMGFSGNTIYF
TRBJ2-7 TRBV18 . 18 many TGTGCCAGCTCACCACTAATCGGGCGATCCCCAGACTCCTACGAGCAGTACTTC CASSPLIGRSPDSYEQYF
TRBJ2-1 TRBV7-6 . 17 many TGTGCCAGCAGCTTAGTGGGGACTCCTAGCTCCTACAATGAGCAGTTCTTC CASSLVGTPSSYNEQFF
TRBJ1-4 TRBV5-1 . 15 few TGCGCCAGCAGCTTGGATCTGACAACTAATGAAAAACTGTTTTTT CASSLDLTTNEKLFF
TRBJ2-2 TRBV29-1 . 12 . TGCAGCGCCAACGCGAACACCGGGGAGCTGTTTTTT CSANANTGELFF
TRBJ1-1 TRBV10-2 . 15 many TGCGCCAGCAGTGTCAATCGTCTGCGAGGCACTGAAGCTTTCTTT CASSVNRLRGTEAFF
TRBJ2-2 TRBV30 TRBD2 14 many TGTGCCTGGGCGACGAACGGGGGGACCGGGGAGCTGTTTTTT CAWATNGGTGELFF
TRBJ1-1 TRBV18 . 13 few TGTGCCAGCTCACCAGCCTACGGAAATGAAGCTTTCTTT CASSPAYGNEAFF
TRBJ2-4 TRBV29-1 . 13 many TGCAGCGTTGTCGGGGCACGGAAAAACATTCAGTACTTC CSVVGARKNIQYF
TRBJ2-3 TRBV4-2 TRBD2 17 . TGTGCCAGCAGCCAAGATCTGACTAGCGGGAGGGCAGATACGCAGTATTTT CASSQDLTSGRADTQYF
TRBJ2-5 TRBV12-3/TRBV12-4 . 16 few TGTGCCAGCAGGCTCGGATCAGGGGCGGGTCAAGAGACCCAGTACTTC CASRLGSGAGQETQYF
TRBJ2-1 TRBV7-2 TRBD2 19 few TGTGCCAGCAGCTCATGGACTAGCGGGCGCTTAGCGTCCTACAATGAGCAGTTCTTC CASSSWTSGRLASYNEQFF
TRBJ2-5 TRBV20-1 TRBD2 15 many TGCAGTGCTAGAGATTTAGGGAGGGCCCGGGAGACCCAGTACTTC CSARDLGRARETQYF
TRBJ2-3 TRBV3-1 TRBD2 15 few TGTGCCAGCAGACAACGGACTAGCGGGAGGGATACGCAGTATTTT CASRQRTSGRDTQYF
TRBJ2-4 TRBV12-3/TRBV12-4 TRBD1 15 many TGTGCCAGCAGCGACAGGGGACTAGCCAAAAACATTCAGTACTTC CASSDRGLAKNIQYF
TRBJ1-4 TRBV3-1 . 13 many TGTGCCAGCAGCCATGATTTTGGGGAGGTCCTGTTTTTT CASSHDFGEVLFF
TRBJ2-1 TRBV5-5 . 15 many TGTGCCAGCAGCTCACCTTGGGGGTCGCTCAATGAGCAGTTCTTC CASSSPWGSLNEQFF
TRBJ2-4 TRBV5-6 . 14 many TGTGCCAGCAGCTTGTATGGTGGCCAAAACATTCAGTACTTC CASSLYGGQNIQYF